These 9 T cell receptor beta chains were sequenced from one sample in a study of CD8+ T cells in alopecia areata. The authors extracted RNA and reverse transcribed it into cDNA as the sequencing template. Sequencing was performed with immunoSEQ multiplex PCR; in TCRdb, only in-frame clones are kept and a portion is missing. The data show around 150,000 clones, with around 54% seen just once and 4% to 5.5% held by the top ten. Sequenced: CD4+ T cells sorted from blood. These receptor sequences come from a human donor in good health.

The CDR3 region is CASSQDVIAGGQTGELFF. The CDR3 DNA follows: TGCGCCAGCAGCCAAGATGTTATAGCGGGAGGGCAAACCGGGGAGCTGTTTTTT. V is TRBV4-1 and J is TRBJ2-2, with TRBD2 matching 11 bases. The CDR3 contains 18 residues. Germline V CDR1 and CDR2: MGHRA, YSYEKL. The V and J ends lost 0 bases and 5 bases, in that order; junction bases with no gene match: 8.

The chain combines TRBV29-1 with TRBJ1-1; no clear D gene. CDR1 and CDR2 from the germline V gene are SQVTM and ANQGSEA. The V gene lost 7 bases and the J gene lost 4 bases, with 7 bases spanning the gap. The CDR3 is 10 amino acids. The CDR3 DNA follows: TGCAGCGCTGGGGTCACTGAAGCTTTCTTT. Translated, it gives CSAGVTEAFF. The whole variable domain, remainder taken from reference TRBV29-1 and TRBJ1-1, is SAVISQKPSRDICQRGTSLTIQCQVDSQVTMMFWYRQQPGQSLTLIATANQGSEATYESGFVIDKFPISRPNLTFSTLTVSNMSPEDSSIYLCSAGVTEAFFGQGTRLTVV.

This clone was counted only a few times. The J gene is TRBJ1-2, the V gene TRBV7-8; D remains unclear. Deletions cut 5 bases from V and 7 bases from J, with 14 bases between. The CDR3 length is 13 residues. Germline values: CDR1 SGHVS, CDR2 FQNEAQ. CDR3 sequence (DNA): TGTGCCAGCAGCCCTTCCTCCAATGGTGGCTACACCTTC. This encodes CASSPSSNGGYTF.

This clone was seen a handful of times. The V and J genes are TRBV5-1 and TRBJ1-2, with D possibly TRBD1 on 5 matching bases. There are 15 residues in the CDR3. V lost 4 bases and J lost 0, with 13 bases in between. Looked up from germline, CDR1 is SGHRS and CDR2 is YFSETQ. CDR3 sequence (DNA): TGCGCCAGCAGCGGTACCTTAGGGGCTAACTATGGCTACACCTTC. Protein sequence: CASSGTLGANYGYTF.

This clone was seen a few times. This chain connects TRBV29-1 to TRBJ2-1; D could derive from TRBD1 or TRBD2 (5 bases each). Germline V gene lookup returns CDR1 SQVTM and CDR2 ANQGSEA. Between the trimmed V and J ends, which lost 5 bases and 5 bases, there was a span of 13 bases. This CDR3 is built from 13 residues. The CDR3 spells CSVRPGPNNEQFF. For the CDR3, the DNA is TGCAGCGTTCGGCCGGGACCAAACAATGAGCAGTTCTTC.

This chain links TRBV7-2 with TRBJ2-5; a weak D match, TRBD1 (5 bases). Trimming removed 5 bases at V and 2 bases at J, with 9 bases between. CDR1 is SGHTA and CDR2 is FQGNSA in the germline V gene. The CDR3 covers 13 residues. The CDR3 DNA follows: TGTGCCAGCAGCCGCAGGGTACAAGAGACCCAGTACTTC. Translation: CASSRRVQETQYF.

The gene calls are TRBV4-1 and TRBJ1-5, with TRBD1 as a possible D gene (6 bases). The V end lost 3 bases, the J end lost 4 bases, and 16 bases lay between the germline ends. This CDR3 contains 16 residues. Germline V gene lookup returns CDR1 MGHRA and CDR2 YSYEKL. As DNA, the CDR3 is TGCGCCAGCAGCCAGCAAGGGACAAGTCGAAATCAGCCCCAGCATTTT. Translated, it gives CASSQQGTSRNQPQHF.

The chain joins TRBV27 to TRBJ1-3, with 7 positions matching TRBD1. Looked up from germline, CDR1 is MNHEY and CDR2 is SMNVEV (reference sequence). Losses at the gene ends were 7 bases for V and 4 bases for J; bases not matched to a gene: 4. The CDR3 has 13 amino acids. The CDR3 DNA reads TGTGCCAGCAAAGGGACAGCCGGAAACACCATATATTTT. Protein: CASKGTAGNTIYF.

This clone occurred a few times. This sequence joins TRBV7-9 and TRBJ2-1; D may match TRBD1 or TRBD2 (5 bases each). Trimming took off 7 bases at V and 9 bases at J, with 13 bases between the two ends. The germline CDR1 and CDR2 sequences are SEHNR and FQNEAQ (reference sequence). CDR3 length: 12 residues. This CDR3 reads CASTLGGGEQFF. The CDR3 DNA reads TGTGCCAGCACCCTAGGTGGGGGTGAGCAGTTCTTC.